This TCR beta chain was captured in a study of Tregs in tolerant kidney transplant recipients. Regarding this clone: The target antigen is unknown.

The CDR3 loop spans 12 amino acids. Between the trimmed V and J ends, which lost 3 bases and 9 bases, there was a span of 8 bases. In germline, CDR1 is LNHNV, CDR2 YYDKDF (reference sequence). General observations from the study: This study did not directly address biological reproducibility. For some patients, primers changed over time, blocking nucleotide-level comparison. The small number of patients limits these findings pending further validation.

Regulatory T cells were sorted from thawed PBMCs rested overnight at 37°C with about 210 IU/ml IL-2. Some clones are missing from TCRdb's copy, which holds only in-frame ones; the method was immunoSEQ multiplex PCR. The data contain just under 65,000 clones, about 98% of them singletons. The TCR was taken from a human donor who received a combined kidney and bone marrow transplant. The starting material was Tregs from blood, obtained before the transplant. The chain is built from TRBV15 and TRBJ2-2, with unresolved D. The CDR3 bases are TGTGCCACCAGCAGTCCCGAGTGGGAGCTGTTTTTT. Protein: CATSSPEWELFF.